The TCR beta chain described here comes from a study of chemoradiotherapy in HPV16-positive cancers. Repertoires were sampled repeatedly during chemoradiotherapy. Method: immunoSEQ multiplex PCR; TCRdb's copy keeps in-frame clones and lacks some. The sample lists tens of thousands of clones, 90% seen once, with about 3.5% in the top ten. This CDR3 region has 13 residues. Germline V gene lookup returns CDR1 SGHDT and CDR2 YYEEEE. V was pared by 0 bases and J by 7 bases, with 8 bases between. Material: blood, obtained from a patient who underwent chemoradiotherapy. This clonotype was sampled from a human donor with HPV-associated anogenital cancer. The chain employs TRBV5-6 and TRBJ2-1; the D is unclear. CDR3 sequence: CASSLDLVNEQFF. As DNA, the CDR3 is TGTGCCAGCAGCTTGGATTTGGTGAATGAGCAGTTCTTC.